This T cell receptor (beta chain) came from a study of blood T cell repertoires in COVID-19. Looking at the study overall: Acute-phase and convalescent COVID-19 samples originated in the United States, Italy and Spain.

TCRdb keeps only in-frame clones here, not all; method: immunoSEQ multiplex PCR. The table lists about 140,000 clones, almost 85% of them singletons, with less than 3% in the top ten. CDR1 is MDHEN and CDR2 is SYDVKM in the germline V gene. There are 14 residues in the CDR3. Trimming removed 3 bases at V and 3 bases at J, with 9 bases between. Specimen: peripheral blood. The receptor was isolated from a man between 45 and 60 years old with acute or convalescent COVID-19. The rearrangement uses TRBV28 and TRBJ2-1; D call uncertain. CDR3 nucleotide sequence: TGTGCCAGCAGTTTGAGCGAGGTCTACAATGAGCAGTTCTTC. Amino acids: CASSLSEVYNEQFF.